The 3 T cell receptor beta chains below were found in one sample sequenced in a study of Graves' ophthalmopathy and Graves' hyperthyroidism. TCR beta CDR3 regions were amplified from RNA transcripts. First-round RT-PCR with HTBI primers preceded a second-round multiplex PCR. Each CDR3 protein gets one entry after TCRdb re-called the multiplex PCR reads with MiXCR. In the table there are hundreds of thousands of distinct CDR3 sequences, approximately 21% of which are singletons. Sequencing used peripheral blood. The receptors stem from a woman between 18 and 29 years old with stable Graves' hyperthyroidism. Some clones in this sample may be carry-over from other donors' samples.

This sequence joins TRBV27 and TRBJ2-2, with D possibly TRBD1 on 5 matching bases. This CDR3 is built from 14 residues. V shed 8 bases and J shed 0 bases, with 10 bases lying between them. Germline CDR1 and CDR2: MNHEY and SMNVEV (reference sequence). CDR3 DNA: TGTGCCAGCCAACAAGGGGCGAACACCGGGGAGCTGTTTTTT. Its translation is CASQQGANTGELFF.

This clonotype has only a few counts. The genes are TRBV28 and TRBJ1-5, with a weak D call TRBD1 (6 bases). The CDR3 is 14 amino acids. Germline loops: CDR1 MDHEN, CDR2 SYDVKM. V lost 3 bases and J 7 bases, leaving 13 bases between the germline ends. In DNA form, the CDR3 reads TGTGCCAGCAGTTTGGTGGCAGGGGTACAGCCCCAGCATTTT. Translated: CASSLVAGVQPQHF.

This clonotype came up a few times. The chain couples TRBV12-3 or TRBV12-4 to TRBJ2-5, with a tentative D call TRBD2 (5 bases). V was shortened by 7 bases and J by 0 bases, with 9 bases between the two germline ends. The CDR3 consists of 13 residues. In DNA form, the CDR3 reads TGTGCCAGCATGCAGCGGCACCAAGAGACCCAGTACTTC. Its translation is CASMQRHQETQYF.